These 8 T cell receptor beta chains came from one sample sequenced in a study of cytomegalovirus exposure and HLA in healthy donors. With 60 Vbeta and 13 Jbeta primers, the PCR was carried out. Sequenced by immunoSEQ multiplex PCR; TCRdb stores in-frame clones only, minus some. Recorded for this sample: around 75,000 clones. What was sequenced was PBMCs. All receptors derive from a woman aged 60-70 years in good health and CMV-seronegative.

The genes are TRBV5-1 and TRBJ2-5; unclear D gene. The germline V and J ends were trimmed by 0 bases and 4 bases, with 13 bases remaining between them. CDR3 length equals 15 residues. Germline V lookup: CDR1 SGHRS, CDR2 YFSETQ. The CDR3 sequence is CASSLEGRSVETQYF. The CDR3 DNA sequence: TGCGCCAGCAGCTTGGAAGGTAGGAGTGTAGAGACCCAGTACTTC.

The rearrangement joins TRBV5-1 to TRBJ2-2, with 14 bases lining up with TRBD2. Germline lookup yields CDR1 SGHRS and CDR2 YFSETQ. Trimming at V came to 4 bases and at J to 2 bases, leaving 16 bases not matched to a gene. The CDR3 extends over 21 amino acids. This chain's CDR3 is CASSPTRGLAGERRNTGELFF. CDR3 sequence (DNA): TGCGCCAGCAGCCCCACCCGGGGACTAGCGGGAGAACGCCGAAACACCGGGGAGCTGTTTTTT.

The CDR3 loop reads CASSLGAVGQGEQFF. The CDR3 DNA reads TGTGCCAGCAGCTTGGGGGCGGTAGGTCAGGGTGAGCAGTTCTTC. The rearrangement uses TRBV5-5 and TRBJ2-1, with a possible D match to TRBD1 (5 bases). With 0 bases removed from V and 9 bases from J, the gap between germline ends came to 16 bases. This CDR3 is built from 15 residues. Germline-derived CDR1 and CDR2 are SGHKS and YYEKEE (reference sequence).

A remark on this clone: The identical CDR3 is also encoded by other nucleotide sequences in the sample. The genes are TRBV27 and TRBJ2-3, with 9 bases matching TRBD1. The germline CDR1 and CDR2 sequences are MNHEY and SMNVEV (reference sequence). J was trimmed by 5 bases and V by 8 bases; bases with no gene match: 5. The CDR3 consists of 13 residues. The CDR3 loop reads CASRTGAVDTQYF. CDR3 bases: TGTGCCAGCCGGACAGGGGCGGTAGATACGCAGTATTTT.

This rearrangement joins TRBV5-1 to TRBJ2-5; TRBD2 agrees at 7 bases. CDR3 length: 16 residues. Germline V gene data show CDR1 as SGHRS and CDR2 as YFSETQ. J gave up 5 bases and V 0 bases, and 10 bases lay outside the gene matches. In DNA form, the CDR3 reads TGCGCCAGCAGCTTGGGTAGTAGCGGGCAGGGCGAGACCCAGTACTTC. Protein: CASSLGSSGQGETQYF.

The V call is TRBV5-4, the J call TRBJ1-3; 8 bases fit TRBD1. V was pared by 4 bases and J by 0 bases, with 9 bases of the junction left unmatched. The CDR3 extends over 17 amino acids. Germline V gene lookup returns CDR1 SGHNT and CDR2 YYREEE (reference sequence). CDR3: CASSPGQAHGSGNTIYF. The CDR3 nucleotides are TGTGCCAGCAGCCCGGGACAGGCCCATGGCTCTGGAAACACCATATATTTT. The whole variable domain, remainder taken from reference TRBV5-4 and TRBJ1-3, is ETGVTQSPTHLIKTRGQQVTLRCSSQSGHNTVSWYQQALGQGPQFIFQYYREEENGRGNFPPRFSGLQFPNYSSELNVNALELDDSALYLCASSPGQAHGSGNTIYFGEGSWLTVV.

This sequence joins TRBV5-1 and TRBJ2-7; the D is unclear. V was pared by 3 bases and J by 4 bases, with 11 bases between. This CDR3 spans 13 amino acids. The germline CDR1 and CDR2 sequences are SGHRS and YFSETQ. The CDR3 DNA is TGCGCCAGCAGCTACGATATAGCTTACGAGCAGTACTTC. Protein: CASSYDIAYEQYF.

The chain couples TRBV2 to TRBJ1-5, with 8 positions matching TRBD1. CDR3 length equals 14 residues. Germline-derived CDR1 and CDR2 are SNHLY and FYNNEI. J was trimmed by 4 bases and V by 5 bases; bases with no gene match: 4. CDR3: CASSPDRGNQPQHF. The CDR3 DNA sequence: TGTGCCAGCAGTCCTGACAGGGGAAATCAGCCCCAGCATTTT.